A single sample gave rise to the 2 T cell receptor beta chains below, sequenced in a study of blood T cell repertoires in COVID-19. Assay: immunoSEQ multiplex PCR; the TCRdb copy retains only in-frame clones and omits some. The repertoire includes roughly 86,000 clones, around four fifths of them detected once, and 3% to 4% sits in the top ten. The sample consisted of peripheral blood. The receptor source for this set is a man aged 45-65 years with acute or convalescent COVID-19.

The chain joins TRBV6-4 to TRBJ2-3; possible D gene TRBD2, 6 bases. Germline values: CDR1 MRHNA, CDR2 SNTAGT. The CDR3 has 14 residues. V gave up 2 bases and J gave up 2 bases, with 8 bases separating them. This chain's CDR3 is CASSDGGDTDTQYF. CDR3 bases: TGTGCCAGCAGTGACGGCGGGGACACAGATACGCAGTATTTT.

The genes are TRBV6-5 and TRBJ1-6; D not certain. V lost 1 base to trimming and J lost 10 bases, with 14 bases between them. The germline V gene has CDR1 MNHEY and CDR2 SVGAGI. The CDR3 runs 15 residues. CDR3 bases: TGTGCCAGCAGTTACTTCGGAGGGTTGGAATCACCCCTCCACTTT. Encoded protein: CASSYFGGLESPLHF.